This TCR beta chain was sequenced in a study of cytomegalovirus exposure and HLA in healthy donors. Vbeta (60) and Jbeta (13) primers were used in the PCR. Using immunoSEQ multiplex PCR, the repertoire was profiled, and TCRdb retains in-frame clones only, with some absent. This sample carries more than 95,000 clones, about 74% of them seen once, and the ten largest clones take roughly 4%. Trimming shortened V by 3 bases and J by 10 bases, and 16 bases separated the two germline ends. The CDR3 is 15 amino acids. Germline CDR1 is MRHNA and CDR2 is SNTAGT. The chain has TRBV6-4 and TRBJ1-6; TRBD1 is a possible D gene (6 bases). The TCR sequence derives from a woman aged 45-59 years in good health and CMV-seropositive. What was sequenced was PBMCs. The CDR3 is CASSETFDRYSPLHF. In DNA, the CDR3 is TGTGCCAGCAGTGAAACCTTCGACAGGTACTCACCCCTCCACTTT.